This TCR beta chain was retrieved from a study of neurological immune-mediated disorders. The table lists this clonotype with many counts. The antigen is not known. The sorted libraries involved the use of around 1 million CD4+ or CD8+ T cells. Each TCR transcript was tagged with a 10-nucleotide random UMI during 5'RACE. Using its own MiXCR run on the 5' RACE reads, TCRdb lists one record per CDR3 protein. This table holds approximately 44,000 distinct CDR3 sequences, over 5.5% found once. CDR3 size: 16 residues. The germline V gene encodes CDR1 MDHEN and CDR2 SYDVKM. V shed 6 bases and J shed 2 bases, with 17 bases lying between them. Study findings and constraints: Across subjects, no CDR3 amino acid sequence appeared in expanded clones of more than one subject, a finding that suggested private repertoires in all groups.

Source material: CD4+ T cells from blood. The chain links TRBV28 to TRBJ1-3; possibly TRBD1 for D (5 bases). The TCR was taken from a woman between 18 and 29 years old with multiple sclerosis. The CDR3 DNA reads as TGTGCCAGCAGAACGGACCGGGACGCAGCTGGAAACACCATATATTTT. This sequence encodes CASRTDRDAAGNTIYF.